Below, 29 T cell receptor beta chains from the same sample are listed, as sequenced in a study of tumor-infiltrating lymphocytes in primary liver carcinoma. Researchers generated TCR beta cDNA from 500 to 600 ng of total RNA, relying on a constant-region primer. Slightly modified ARM-PCR with three nested multiplex PCR rounds yielded TCR beta libraries. PCR rounds one and two used TRBV1-TRBV30 forward primers with a C-beta reverse primer for 9 to 10 cycles each. TCRdb called the multiplex PCR reads again in MiXCR, with one record for every CDR3 protein. The sample has about 50,000 distinct CDR3 sequences, around 77% seen once; the top ten hold roughly 24%. Unsorted bulk tissue of roughly 17-33 mg yielded co-extracted RNA and DNA. Specimen: liver tumor tissue from sampling region 5. This sample's subset: tumor region T5, tumor centre. These receptors were obtained from a middle-aged man with primary liver carcinoma and hepatitis B virus infection.

Notes on this clonotype: The germline gene is not matched at one end of the junction; a read error may be the cause. The J gene is TRBJ2-1, the V gene TRBV6-2 or TRBV6-3; 8 bases align to TRBD2. This CDR3 comprises 15 residues. CDR1 is MNHEY and CDR2 is SVGEGT in the germline V gene. The CDR3 sequence: CANSRRLLAANEQLF. The CDR3 nucleotides read TGTGCCAACAGTCGACGACTACTAGCGGCCAACGAGCAGCTCTTC.

This rearrangement joins TRBV11-1 to TRBJ2-3; D is perhaps TRBD2 (5 bases). Trimming removed 6 bases at V and 6 bases at J, with 19 bases between. Germline assignment: CDR1 SGHAT and CDR2 FQDESV (reference sequence). This CDR3 region has 15 residues. The CDR3 region is CASSLPRENTDTQYF. For the CDR3, the DNA is TGTGCCAGCAGTTTACCGAGGGAGAACACTGATACGCAGTATTTT.

This clonotype was seen just once. The junction does not match germline at one end; this may be a read error. The CDR3 here is CVSNLDPTGVEKLFF. In DNA form, the CDR3 reads TGTGTCAGCAACTTAGACCCGACAGGGGTTGAAAAGCTGTTTTTT. The chain carries TRBV11-2 and TRBJ1-4; 8 bases fit TRBD1. Germline V CDR1 and CDR2: SGHAT, FQNNGV. This CDR3 has 15 residues.

V and J are TRBV6-2 or TRBV6-3 and TRBJ2-7; 10 bases agree with TRBD1. V shed 10 bases and J 5 bases; nucleotides not matched to a gene: 11. The CDR3 spans 14 residues. CDR1 is MNHEY and CDR2 is SVGEGT in the germline V gene. In nucleotides, the CDR3 is TGTGCCAACAGCCGGACAGGGGGGAGCCACGAGCAGTACTTC. As protein: CANSRTGGSHEQYF.

Note on this clonotype: Likely a read error: the CDR3 ends without its conserved phenylalanine or tryptophan. The rearrangement links TRBV29-1 to TRBJ2-2; no firm D call. The CDR3 consists of 16 residues. Germline lookup yields CDR1 SQVTM and CDR2 ANQGSEA. V was clipped by 2 bases and J by 2 bases, with 15 bases between them. The CDR3 DNA is TGCAGCGTTGAAAACCCCCTGGAGACCAACACCGGGGAGCTGTTTTAT. Amino acids: CSVENPLETNTGELFY.

A single count supports this clonotype. At one end, the junction sequence differs from germline, possibly due to a read error. The gene calls are TRBV10-2 and TRBJ2-3; weak D call: TRBD2 (5 bases). The CDR3 contains 14 residues. CDR1 and CDR2 (germline): WSHSY, SAAADI. CDR3 loop: CTSSDTRGTDTQYF. In nucleotides, the CDR3 is TGCACCAGCTCCGATACGAGGGGCACAGATACGCAGTATTTT.

There are a few counts of this clonotype. The conserved phenylalanine or tryptophan is not found at the CDR3 terminus, so this likely reflects a read error. This chain connects TRBV6-5 to TRBJ2-5; D tentatively reads TRBD1 or TRBD2 (6 bases each). This CDR3 is built from 13 residues. Germline CDR1 reads MNHEY; CDR2 reads SVGAGI. CDR3 loop: CASSYPGAETQYL. CDR3 in DNA: TGTGCTAGCAGTTACCCGGGGGCGGAGACCCAGTACCTT.

Of note for this clonotype: At one end, the junction sequence differs from germline, possibly due to a read error. The J gene is TRBJ1-2, the V gene TRBV6-5; 7 bases are shared with TRBD1. CDR3 length equals 15 residues. Germline V gene data show CDR1 as MNHEY and CDR2 as SVGAGI. The CDR3 is CASSIVTGINYRYTF. The DNA of the CDR3 is TGTGCCAGCAGTATAGTGACAGGGATTAACTATCGCTACACCTTC.

This clonotype has more than one count but fewer than ten. One junction end disagrees with the germline gene, perhaps due to a read error. The V gene is TRBV6-1, the J gene TRBJ1-4; D is possibly TRBD1 (6 bases). In germline, CDR1 is MNHNS, CDR2 SASEGT. The CDR3 loop spans 18 amino acids. In DNA, the CDR3 is TGTGCCAGCAGTGAGCTACCATCGAACAGGGTAACTAGTGAAAAACTGTTCTTT. Its protein is CASSELPSNRVTSEKLFF.

Comments on this clonotype: At one of its ends the junction is not consistent with the germline gene, which may arise from a read error. The rearrangement uses TRBV7-8 and TRBJ2-5; TRBD2 might be the D (6 bases). CDR1 and CDR2 (germline): SGHVS, FQNEAQ. CDR3 size: 14 residues. In DNA, the CDR3 is TGTGACAGCAGCTTGACTAGAGGGAAAGAGACCCAGTACTTC. Encoded protein: CDSSLTRGKETQYF.

This clonotype is deemed medium-sized. The chain has TRBV6-5 and TRBJ1-6, with a possible D match to TRBD1 (5 bases). With 0 bases removed from V and 8 bases from J, the gap between germline ends came to 11 bases. There are 15 residues in the CDR3. The germline V gene has CDR1 MNHEY and CDR2 SVGAGI. Written as DNA, the CDR3 is TGTGCCAGCAGTTACTCATGGGACCACTATTCACCCCTCCACTTT. Its protein is CASSYSWDHYSPLHF.

As regards this clonotype: Here the CDR3 omits its conserved ending phenylalanine or tryptophan, so a read error is the likely source. The chain couples TRBV6-2 or TRBV6-3 to TRBJ2-7, with D tentatively TRBD1 (6 bases). CDR1 and CDR2 (germline): MNHEY, SVGEGT. V lost 6 bases and J lost 5, with 17 bases in between. The CDR3 is made up of 14 amino acids. This chain's CDR3 is CASSRTRGNHEQYS. Here the CDR3 DNA reads TGTGCCAGCAGCCGGACAAGGGGGAACCACGAGCAGTACTCG.

As regards this clonotype: The conserved phenylalanine or tryptophan is not found at the CDR3 terminus, so this likely reflects a read error. The genes are TRBV5-1 and TRBJ2-3; tentatively, D is TRBD1 (5 bases). Germline CDR1 and CDR2: SGHRS and YFSETQ. The CDR3 runs 14 residues. Here the CDR3 DNA reads TGCGCCAGCAGCTTCGGACCGGACACAGATACTCAGTATGTT. This gives the protein CASSFGPDTDTQYV.

This clonotype was detected many times. The chain carries TRBV11-2 and TRBJ2-2; 7 bases match TRBD2. Germline V gives CDR1 SGHAT, CDR2 FQNNGV. V gave up 3 bases and J gave up 1 base; unmatched junction bases: 5. The CDR3 has 16 amino acids. In DNA, the CDR3 is TGTGCCAGCAGCTTTTCTAGCGGCGTGAACACCGGGGAGCTGTTTTTT. Protein sequence: CASSFSSGVNTGELFF.

In this sample, this clonotype turned up a few times. This may come from a read error, since a much larger clone is one base off. The genes are TRBV18 and TRBJ2-2; D possibly corresponds to TRBD2 (5 bases). This CDR3 has 13 residues. V was cut by 9 bases and J by 7 bases, with 15 bases left in between. Per the germline V gene, CDR1 is KGHSH and CDR2 is LQKENI. The CDR3 here is CASREAYIGELFF. CDR3 nucleotides: TGTGCCAGTCGGGAAGCGTACATCGGGGAGCTGTTTTTT.

As to this clonotype: The junction departs from germline at one end; a sequencing error may be responsible. The chain uses TRBV29-1 and TRBJ1-2; D call uncertain. Germline V gene lookup returns CDR1 SQVTM and CDR2 ANQGSEA. The CDR3 runs to 14 residues. CDR3 loop: CSLEAEDGVDGYTF. CDR3 DNA sequence: TGCAGCCTTGAAGCGGAAGATGGGGTGGATGGTTACACCTTC.

The chain couples TRBV5-6 to TRBJ2-1; D might be TRBD2 (5 bases). CDR1 SGHDT and CDR2 YYEEEE come from the germline V gene. Trimming stripped 4 bases from V and 7 bases from J, with 24 bases between. CDR3 size: 17 residues. This chain's CDR3 is CASSLAWGAGSRNEQFF. CDR3 DNA sequence: TGTGCCAGCAGCCTAGCCTGGGGTGCGGGTAGCAGAAATGAGCAGTTCTTC.

This clonotype has just a few counts. The rearrangement links TRBV11-2 to TRBJ1-2, with a weak D call TRBD1 (6 bases). Trimming cost V 4 bases and J 8 bases, with 14 bases left between them. This CDR3 is built from 13 residues. Germline V gene sequence: CDR1 SGHAT, CDR2 FQNNGV. For the CDR3, the DNA is TGTGCCAGCAGCTCCGCCGGGGGCTCCGGCTACACCTTC. This translates into CASSSAGGSGYTF.

The V call is TRBV29-1, the J call TRBJ2-2; 8 nucleotides align to TRBD1. From germline, CDR1 is SQVTM and CDR2 ANQGSEA. Unmatched junction bases numbered 4, after V lost 4 bases and J lost 3 bases. The CDR3 is made up of 14 amino acids. The DNA of the CDR3 is TGCAGCGTTGGGACAGGGCCAGACACCGGGGAGCTGTTTTTT. Amino acid sequence: CSVGTGPDTGELFF.

A word on this clonotype: The final CDR3 position lacks the conserved phenylalanine or tryptophan, pointing to a likely read error. V and J are TRBV5-1 and TRBJ2-3, with no clear D. Deletions cut 1 base from V and 0 bases from J, with 12 bases between. This CDR3 is built from 16 residues. Per the germline V gene, CDR1 is SGHRS and CDR2 is YFSETQ. The DNA for the CDR3 is TGCGCCAGCAGCTTGAGGACGGGTGGCAGCACAGATACGCAGTATCTT. It specifies CASSLRTGGSTDTQYL.

The V gene is TRBV11-2, the J gene TRBJ2-1; 14 bases map to TRBD2. The CDR3 contains 18 residues. Germline V gives CDR1 SGHAT, CDR2 FQNNGV. The V segment lost 6 bases and the J segment 11 bases; nucleotides outside the gene matches: 18. The CDR3 nucleotides read TGTGCCAGCAGGTTCCAATGGGTGCCTGGGACTAGCGGGAGTCAGCAGTTCTTC. Encoded protein: CASRFQWVPGTSGSQQFF.

Regarding this clonotype: This CDR3 is missing its conserved last phenylalanine or tryptophan, likely due to a read error. The chain carries TRBV10-2 and TRBJ1-5; D is ambiguous. V lost 7 bases and J 5 bases, leaving 12 bases between the germline ends. The CDR3 sequence is 13 residues long. Germline lookup yields CDR1 WSHSY and CDR2 SAAADI. The CDR3 DNA is TGCGCCAGCACAGCAGAATTCGATCAGCCCCAGCATTCT. Encoded protein: CASTAEFDQPQHS.

The V call is TRBV11-2, the J call TRBJ2-6, with 8 positions matching TRBD1. The CDR3 consists of 21 residues. Germline V CDR1 and CDR2: SGHAT, FQNNGV. V gave up 7 bases and J gave up 4 bases; unmatched junction bases: 24. In DNA, the CDR3 is TGTGCCAGCATCATGGGGGGAGACAGGGGCATTTCCCTCTGGGGGGCCAACGTCCTGACTTTC. This sequence encodes CASIMGGDRGISLWGANVLTF.

Notes on this clonotype: One end of the junction is discordant with germline, which a read error may explain. V is TRBV7-8 and J is TRBJ2-1; D is perhaps TRBD1 or TRBD2 (5 bases each). Germline V gene sequence: CDR1 SGHVS, CDR2 FQNEAQ. The CDR3 is 17 amino acids. CDR3 DNA sequence: TGTGTCAGCAGCTTATACGGGGCCGCGAGTTCCTACAATGAGCAGTTCTTC. This sequence encodes CVSSLYGAASSYNEQFF.

About this clonotype: This is likely a read error, given that the CDR3 carries no conserved phenylalanine or tryptophan at its end. The DNA is omitted, as the CDR3 cannot be located on it reliably, and the CDR3 follows TCRdb's listing. This chain connects TRBV11-1 to TRBJ2-7; whether TRBD2, the table's D call, matches the DNA was not checked. Both ends counted, the CDR3 spans 15 residues. Looked up from germline, CDR1 is SGHAT and CDR2 is FQDESV (reference sequence). CDR3 amino acids: CASSLTGSGEYKRYL.

The chain couples TRBV6-2 or TRBV6-3 to TRBJ2-7; D gene ambiguous. V was pared by 8 bases and J by 4 bases, with 18 bases between. The CDR3 is 14 residues long. From germline, CDR1 is MNHEY and CDR2 SVGEGT. CDR3 sequence: CASDDAKGRYEQYF. The CDR3 coding sequence is TGTGCCAGCGACGACGCCAAGGGAAGGTACGAGCAGTACTTC.

About this clonotype: The conserved closing phenylalanine or tryptophan is absent in this CDR3, likely reflecting a read error. CDR3: CVSSLGEGASSYNEQFL. The CDR3 DNA reads as TGTGTCAGCAGCTTAGGGGAAGGCGCTAGCTCCTACAATGAGCAGTTCTTA. This chain connects TRBV11-3 to TRBJ2-1, with D tentatively TRBD1 (5 bases). This CDR3 has 17 amino acids. Per the germline V gene, CDR1 is SGHNT and CDR2 is YENEEA.

V is TRBV6-1 and J is TRBJ2-1; tentative D call: TRBD2 (6 bases). V lost 10 bases to trimming and J lost 7 bases, with 20 bases between them. Germline V lookup: CDR1 MNHNS, CDR2 SASEGT. The length of the CDR3 is 14 residues. The CDR3 sequence is CATSAGPACNEQFF. The CDR3 DNA sequence: TGTGCCACCTCGGCGGGGCCGGCCTGTAATGAGCAGTTCTTC.

Concerning this clonotype itself: An end of the junction differs from the germline gene, which may be a read error. The genes are TRBV13 and TRBJ2-1, with a possible D match to TRBD2 (6 bases). The CDR3 runs 16 residues. Per the germline V gene, CDR1 is PRHDT and CDR2 is FYEKMQ (reference sequence). CDR3 sequence: CASSSRRESSYNEQFF. In DNA form, the CDR3 reads TGTGCCAGCAGCAGCCGGAGGGAGAGCTCCTACAATGAGCAGTTCTTT.